The present T cell receptor (beta chain) was sequenced within a study of high-grade serous ovarian cancer treatment subgroups. General study findings and limits: Same-patient tumor repertoires overlapped at about 0.11 to 0.85; different patients barely overlapped.

Deletions cut 0 bases from V and 0 bases from J, with 6 bases between. The CDR3 extends over 15 amino acids. Germline CDR1 is MNHNY and CDR2 is SVGAGI (reference sequence). Tumor samples were taken before definitive surgery or chemotherapy. Worth noting for this clone: Its antigen is as yet unknown.

Sequencing used immunoSEQ multiplex PCR; TCRdb keeps in-frame clones, though not all of them. The data hold approximately 40,000 clones, with about 79% observed a single time. The chain combines TRBV6-6 with TRBJ1-5; tentative D call: TRBD1 (5 bases). The sample was tumor tissue. This receptor was taken from a human donor with high-grade serous ovarian cancer. The CDR3 protein is CASSYSGDSNQPQHF. CDR3 coding DNA: TGTGCCAGCAGTTACTCAGGGGATAGCAATCAGCCCCAGCATTTT.